Listed below are T cell receptor beta chains from one sample, sequenced in a study of T cell repertoires in cytomegalovirus infection. TCRdb reprocessed the reads with MiXCR, giving one entry per CDR3 protein. This table holds about 830,000 distinct CDR3 sequences, approximately 29% found once. Their antigen targets remain unknown. The source material was cultured CD8+ T cells from PBMCs, sampled from culture after CMV antigen stimulation. These receptors were collected from a human donor in good health (CMV status not recorded). Some clones in this sample may be carry-over from other donors' samples. Both conserved end residues are part of each CDR3. The D gene is left open where the match is weak. The size of a clone is reported for some rows only, either as once, few or many, or as a class for expanded clones.

CASSRPVQGVDTGELFF TGTGCCAGCAGCCGCCCCGTCCAGGGGGTGGACACCGGGGAGCTGTTTTTT TRBJ2-2 TRBV7-9 many TRBD1
CASHRGWGTEAFF TGTGCCAGCCACAGGGGCTGGGGCACTGAAGCTTTCTTT TRBJ1-1 TRBV27 - TRBD1
CASGNGTYSYNEQFF TGTGCCAGCGGTAATGGGACTTACTCCTACAATGAGCAGTTCTTC TRBJ2-1 TRBV4-2 - -
CASSYSASRGPTGELFF TGTGCCAGCAGTTACTCTGCGAGCCGGGGGCCCACCGGGGAGCTGTTTTTT TRBJ2-2 TRBV6-5 many -
CGSRTGSHAFF TGTGGCAGCAGAACCGGGAGCCATGCTTTCTTT TRBJ1-1 TRBV7-9 - -
CASSETSTTEAFF TGTGCCAGCAGTGAAACCTCCACCACTGAAGCTTTCTTT TRBJ1-1 TRBV25-1 few -
CSARVTGEETQYF TGCAGTGCTAGAGTGACAGGGGAAGAGACCCAGTACTTC TRBJ2-5 TRBV20-1 few TRBD1
CASSLLRGHYGYTF TGTGCCAGCAGTTTATTGCGGGGCCACTATGGCTACACCTTC TRBJ1-2 TRBV27 - -
CAISESSQTQTQYF TGTGCCATCAGTGAATCCTCCCAAACTCAGACCCAGTACTTC TRBJ2-5 TRBV10-3 few -
CSANGGGSYNEQFF TGCAGTGCTAATGGGGGGGGGTCCTACAATGAGCAGTTCTTC TRBJ2-1 TRBV20-1 - TRBD2
CASRDREGTEAFF TGTGCCAGCAGGGACAGGGAAGGAACTGAAGCTTTCTTT TRBJ1-1 TRBV7-9 few TRBD1
CASSDWDPNTEAFF TGTGCCAGCAGTGATTGGGACCCCAACACTGAAGCTTTCTTT TRBJ1-1 TRBV6-1 - -
CASRGEADTQYF TGTGCCAGCAGGGGTGAGGCAGATACGCAATATTTT TRBJ2-3 TRBV4-2 - -